These 9 T cell receptor beta chains were all obtained from the same sample, sequenced in a study of regulatory T cells in long-lasting Graves disease. Described time point: persistent/refractory GD, antithyroid drugs over 5 years with positive TRAb. Scientists built the TCR library using RNA that was extracted from PBMCs. Sequencing libraries for TCR beta were prepared with iRepertoire HTBI primers and Arm-PCR of CDR3 regions. TCRdb fed the multiplex PCR reads into MiXCR, producing one record per CDR3 protein. There are about 660,000 distinct CDR3 sequences in the sample; approximately 31% occur only once, and 40% to 55% lies in the top ten. The specimen comprised peripheral blood mononuclear cells (PBMCs), sampled when the disease was refractory, from a patient treated with antithyroid drugs. These receptors were taken from a female donor with Graves disease.

This chain uses TRBV6-5 with TRBJ2-2; 8 positions agree with TRBD2. Germline V gives CDR1 MNHEY, CDR2 SVGAGI. The CDR3 consists of 16 residues. J gave up 4 bases and V 4 bases, and 8 bases lay outside the gene matches. The CDR3 loop reads CASSFVAGGSTGELFF. The CDR3 DNA reads TGTGCCAGCAGTTTCGTGGCGGGAGGTTCCACCGGGGAGCTGTTTTTT.

This clonotype was recorded at least ten times. V gene TRBV12-3 or TRBV12-4 combines with J gene TRBJ1-4; D is ambiguous. With 4 bases removed from V and 4 bases from J, the gap between germline ends came to 10 bases. The CDR3 contains 14 residues. The CDR3 DNA reads TGTGCCAGCAGTTCCGGGGAATTTAATGAAAAACTGTTTTTT. This sequence encodes CASSSGEFNEKLFF.

V gene TRBV12-5 combines with J gene TRBJ2-4; 8 bases agree with TRBD1. Germline values: CDR1 LGHNT, CDR2 FRNRAP. This CDR3 has 17 residues. The junction had 4 bases not matched to a gene; V was cut back by 0 bases and J by 0 bases. DNA of the CDR3: TGTGCTAGTGGTTTGGTACAGGGGGACGGAGCCAAAAACATTCAGTACTTC. It encodes CASGLVQGDGAKNIQYF.

The chain joins TRBV6-2 or TRBV6-3 to TRBJ1-1, with D uncertain. The CDR3 spans 14 residues. Germline values: CDR1 MNHEY, CDR2 SVGEGT. V lost 5 bases and J 1 base, leaving 11 bases between the germline ends. Here the CDR3 reads CASSDHSENTEAFF. CDR3 DNA sequence: TGTGCCAGCAGTGACCATTCAGAGAACACTGAAGCTTTCTTT.

This clonotype was picked up many times. The J gene is TRBJ2-7, the V gene TRBV2; D is tentatively TRBD1 or TRBD2 (5 bases each). CDR1 is SNHLY and CDR2 is FYNNEI in the germline V gene. This CDR3 comprises 12 residues. V lost 7 bases and J 2 bases, leaving 9 bases between the germline ends. The CDR3 DNA is TGTGCCAGCACAGGGAGCGCCTACGAGCAGTACTTC. It translates to CASTGSAYEQYF.

Many counts were recorded for this clonotype. The chain combines TRBV12-3 or TRBV12-4 with TRBJ1-2, with D perhaps TRBD1 (5 bases). The germline V and J ends were trimmed by 7 bases and 1 base, with 16 bases remaining between them. CDR3 length equals 15 residues. The CDR3 sequence: CASTNGGAHNYGYTF. The CDR3 nucleotides are TGTGCCAGCACTAACGGAGGGGCACATAACTATGGCTACACCTTC.

The chain links TRBV6-4 to TRBJ1-1; possibly TRBD1 for D (6 bases). CDR3 size: 15 residues. Trimming removed 6 bases from V and 1 base from J, with 15 bases in between. The germline CDR1 and CDR2 sequences are MRHNA and SNTAGT. CDR3 bases: TGTGCCAGCAGCCCGGACAGTTCGAGGAACACTGAAGCTTTCTTT. Protein product: CASSPDSSRNTEAFF.

This chain connects TRBV6-5 to TRBJ1-1; no clear D. Germline CDR1 and CDR2: MNHEY and SVGAGI. V lost 0 bases, J lost 1 base, and 15 bases lay in between. This CDR3 comprises 17 residues. The CDR3 DNA reads TGTGCCAGCAGTTACTCCCGGAGGGCGCAGAGGAACACTGAAGCTTTCTTT. Protein: CASSYSRRAQRNTEAFF.

The rearrangement links TRBV28 to TRBJ2-4, with a tentative D call TRBD1 (6 bases). Trimming cost V 6 bases and J 0 bases, with 18 bases left between them. Germline assignment: CDR1 MDHEN and CDR2 SYDVKM. The CDR3 spans 17 residues. This chain's CDR3 is CASSRSDSLLAKNIQYF. The CDR3 region has the DNA TGTGCCAGCAGCCGTTCGGACAGTCTACTAGCCAAAAACATTCAGTACTTC.